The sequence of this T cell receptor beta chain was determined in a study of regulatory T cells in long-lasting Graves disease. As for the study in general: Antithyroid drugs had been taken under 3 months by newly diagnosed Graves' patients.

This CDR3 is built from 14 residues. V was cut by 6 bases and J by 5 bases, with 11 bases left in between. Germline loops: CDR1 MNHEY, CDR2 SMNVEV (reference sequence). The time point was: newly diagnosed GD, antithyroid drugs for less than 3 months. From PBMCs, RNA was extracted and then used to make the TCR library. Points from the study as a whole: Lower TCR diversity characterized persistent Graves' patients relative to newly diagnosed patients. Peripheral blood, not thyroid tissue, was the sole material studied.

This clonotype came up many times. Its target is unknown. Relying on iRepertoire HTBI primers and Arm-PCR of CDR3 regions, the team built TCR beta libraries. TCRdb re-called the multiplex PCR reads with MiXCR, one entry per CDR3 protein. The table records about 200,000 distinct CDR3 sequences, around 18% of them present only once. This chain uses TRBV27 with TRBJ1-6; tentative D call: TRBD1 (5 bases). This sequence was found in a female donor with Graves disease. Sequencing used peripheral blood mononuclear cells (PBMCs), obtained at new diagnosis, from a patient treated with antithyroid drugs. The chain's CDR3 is CASRPQVDNSPLHF. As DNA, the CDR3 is TGTGCCAGCAGACCACAGGTTGATAATTCACCCCTCCACTTT.